A selection of T cell receptor beta chains follows, all from one sample in a study of early T cells in non-severe SARS-CoV-2 infection. TCRdb used MiXCR to reprocess the 5' RACE reads, holding one entry per CDR3 protein. Altogether some 80,000 distinct CDR3 sequences are present, roughly 15% being singletons, with the ten largest covering roughly 1.4%. The material sequenced was whole blood. The receptors were gathered from an adult who was a healthcare worker with PCR-confirmed SARS-CoV-2 infection or an uninfected control (not recorded which). The CDR3 runs from the conserved cysteine through the conserved F or W.

v_gene	j_gene	CDR3aa
TRBV18	TRBJ2-5	CASSPRRETQYF
TRBV19	TRBJ1-5	CASSAQTRGQGQPQHF
TRBV15	TRBJ2-4	CATSRDPAGGNNIQYF
TRBV14	TRBJ2-1	CARSQDRYSNEQFF
TRBV12-3/TRBV12-4	TRBJ2-1	CASSPMGGTYNEQFF
TRBV18	TRBJ1-5	CASSPSGEVQPQHF
TRBV20-1	TRBJ2-3	CSARDGLAGGTDTQYF
TRBV7-8	TRBJ2-3	CASSLGAVGGHLQDTQYF
TRBV3-1	TRBJ1-3	CASTERAWGNTIYF
TRBV27	TRBJ2-7	CASSLGLAGIYEQYF
TRBV12-3/TRBV12-4	TRBJ2-3	CASSTTGGADTQYF
TRBV4-3	TRBJ1-1	CASSQDRGDYTEAFF
TRBV5-4	TRBJ2-7	CASSPSGYEQYF
TRBV7-9	TRBJ2-2	CASSLALSGELFF
TRBV12-2	TRBJ2-4	CASRPGGAKNIQYF
TRBV5-4	TRBJ1-2	CASSPLGGAEGMLNGYTF
TRBV7-9	TRBJ2-1	CASTLAATYNEQFF
TRBV7-9	TRBJ2-3	CASRVQGADTQYF
TRBV15	TRBJ1-5	CATSSPGGVVKPQHF
TRBV6-6	TRBJ1-1	CASSLPSLEAFF
TRBV3-1	TRBJ2-3	CASSQQGSTDTQYF
TRBV7-2	TRBJ2-5	CASSLSARGGLETQYF
TRBV7-6	TRBJ2-1	CASSLISDNEQFF
TRBV9	TRBJ2-3	CASSPRPGGNTQYF
TRBV9	TRBJ1-4	CASSVGRGKSRKLFF
TRBV10-1	TRBJ2-2	CASGTAPNTGELFF
TRBV29-1	TRBJ1-1	CSVSSGTVNTEAFF
TRBV29-1	TRBJ2-7	CSVRTFSYEQYF
TRBV6-2/TRBV6-3	TRBJ2-1	CASRLRGGGYNEQFF